This T cell receptor beta chain was recorded in a study of control samples from healthy donors and cancer patients. The V and J ends lost 0 bases and 2 bases, in that order; junction bases with no gene match: 6. The CDR3 has 16 residues. Germline loops: CDR1 LGHDT, CDR2 YNNKEL (reference sequence). The repertoire was sequenced with immunoSEQ multiplex PCR; TCRdb's copy has only in-frame clones and lacks some. The repertoire holds about 150,000 clones, with about 90% as singletons. Sample: blood. The V and J genes are TRBV3-1 (or the pseudogene TRBV3-2) and TRBJ1-2; 7 bases align to TRBD1. This TCR was sampled from a man younger than 40 in good health. CDR3 DNA: TGTGCCAGCAGCCAAGATCCCCCGGGACAGAACTATGGCTACACCTTC. Translated, it gives CASSQDPPGQNYGYTF.